Each of the 14 T cell receptor beta chains below was sequenced from the same sample in a study of beta chain features in type 1 diabetes. Expressed TCRB transcripts got sequenced, as all isolated RNA was reverse transcribed. TCRdb's table, derived via immunoSEQ multiplex PCR, lists solely in-frame clones and lacks some. The data hold 900,000 or so clones, with roughly a sixth observed a single time. What was sequenced was naive CD4+ T cells from blood. All receptors come from a woman younger than 30 in good health.

The chain carries TRBV7-9 and TRBJ1-1, with TRBD1 matching 7 bases. Germline values: CDR1 SEHNR, CDR2 FQNEAQ (reference sequence). The CDR3 length is 16 residues. Unmatched junction bases numbered 6, after V lost 1 base and J lost 1 base. CDR3 in amino acids: CASSLERGRSNTEAFF. The CDR3 nucleotides are TGTGCCAGCAGCTTAGAGAGGGGGCGATCGAACACTGAAGCTTTCTTT.

CDR3 residues: CASRGQLISYEQYF. CDR3 in DNA: TGTGCCAGCAGGGGACAGCTTATATCCTACGAGCAGTACTTC. The chain joins TRBV28 to TRBJ2-7; 7 nucleotides align to TRBD1. The CDR3 has 14 amino acids. With V trimmed by 6 bases and J by 1 base, 6 bases remained unmatched. CDR1 and CDR2 (germline): MDHEN, SYDVKM.

This chain links TRBV19 with TRBJ2-2; possibly TRBD1 for D (5 bases). Germline V gene data show CDR1 as LNHDA and CDR2 as SQIVND (reference sequence). This CDR3 comprises 17 residues. The ends were cut back, 3 bases at V and 7 bases at J, with 21 bases in the middle. This CDR3 is CASSIEWGNMHGGELFF. The CDR3 DNA sequence: TGTGCCAGTAGTATCGAGTGGGGCAACATGCACGGCGGGGAGCTGTTTTTT.

This chain joins TRBV4-3 and TRBJ2-7; 11 bases align to TRBD2. V lost 0 bases to trimming and J lost 3 bases; unmatched junction nucleotides: 4. The CDR3 is 16 amino acids. Germline V gene lookup returns CDR1 LGHNA and CDR2 YSLEER. The CDR3 nucleotides are TGCGCCAGCAGCCAAGAGGGGACTAGCGGAAACTACGAGCAGTACTTC. Residues: CASSQEGTSGNYEQYF.

The chain carries TRBV6-1 and TRBJ2-7; D is ambiguous. Germline CDR1 reads MNHNS; CDR2 reads SASEGT. The CDR3 totals 14 residues. V gave up 3 bases and J gave up 0 bases, with 9 bases separating them. Here the CDR3 DNA reads TGTGCCAGCAGTGATCTGGGATCCTCCTACGAGCAGTACTTC. It translates to CASSDLGSSYEQYF.

This chain links TRBV19 with TRBJ2-7; 9 nucleotides match TRBD1. The CDR3 has 16 residues. The germline CDR1 and CDR2 sequences are LNHDA and SQIVND (reference sequence). Germline trimming cut 4 bases from V and 2 bases from J; bases unmatched to any gene: 9. CDR3 loop: CASSTGQGRTPYEQYF. CDR3 sequence (DNA): TGTGCCAGTAGTACCGGACAGGGGCGAACCCCCTACGAGCAGTACTTC.

This clone occurred a few times. The CDR3 region has the DNA TGTGCCAGCAGCCTAGATAGCGGGAGTTGGGAGCAGTTCTTC. The encoded protein is CASSLDSGSWEQFF. V and J are TRBV28 and TRBJ2-1, with 9 bases identical to TRBD2. Unmatched junction bases numbered 10, after V lost 6 bases and J lost 10 bases. The CDR3 sequence is 14 residues long. Looked up from germline, CDR1 is MDHEN and CDR2 is SYDVKM.

This clone was detected only a few times. V usage is TRBV6-7 and J usage is TRBJ2-3, with D unresolved. TRBV6-7 has ORF status, its function being uncertain. V dropped 4 bases and J dropped 5 bases, with 4 bases sitting between them. The CDR3 runs 11 residues. The CDR3 here is CASSSQDTQYF. The CDR3 DNA reads TGTGCCAGCAGTTCCCAAGATACGCAGTATTTT.

This chain connects TRBV7-9 to TRBJ2-5; 8 bases agree with TRBD1. The CDR3 sequence is 14 residues long. The ends lost 7 bases at V and 2 bases at J; junction bases unmatched: 6. The germline CDR1 and CDR2 sequences are SEHNR and FQNEAQ (reference sequence). CDR3 loop: CASNLRDRQETQYF. CDR3 nucleotide sequence: TGTGCCAGCAACCTACGGGACAGGCAAGAGACCCAGTACTTC.

The gene calls are TRBV28 and TRBJ2-3; TRBD2 matches 7 bases. Losses at the gene ends were 2 bases for V and 2 bases for J; bases not matched to a gene: 7. Germline loops: CDR1 MDHEN, CDR2 SYDVKM. This CDR3 is 16 amino acids long. The CDR3 loop is CASSLIPSGVTDTQYF. In DNA form, the CDR3 reads TGTGCCAGCAGTTTAATCCCTAGCGGAGTCACAGATACGCAGTATTTT.

This clone has just a few counts. This chain uses TRBV5-4 with TRBJ2-5; D is perhaps TRBD2 (6 bases). Trimming removed 6 bases at V and 5 bases at J, with 17 bases between. Per the germline V gene, CDR1 is SGHNT and CDR2 is YYREEE (reference sequence). The CDR3 is 14 amino acids. DNA for the CDR3: TGTGCCAGCACCCGGGACTGGAAAGCGGAGACCCAGTACTTC. Amino acid sequence: CASTRDWKAETQYF.

The V gene is TRBV2, the J gene TRBJ1-4; TRBD1 matches at 7 bases. Germline-derived CDR1 and CDR2 are SNHLY and FYNNEI. The CDR3 has 13 residues. V lost 7 bases and J lost 4; bases outside the gene matches: 3. Here the CDR3 reads CASKGQVNEKLFF. The CDR3 DNA reads TGTGCCAGCAAAGGACAGGTTAATGAAAAACTGTTTTTT.

The chain joins TRBV19 to TRBJ2-1; D not certain. The CDR3 runs 15 residues. CDR1 is LNHDA, CDR2 SQIVND, per germline (reference sequence). The V and J ends lost 3 bases and 1 base respectively, with 10 bases between them. The CDR3 nucleotides are TGTGCCAGTAGTATCGGCGTTGAGTCCTACAATGAGCAGTTCTTC. It codes for CASSIGVESYNEQFF.

This clone turned up a few times. The junction does not match germline at one end; this may be a read error. The chain combines TRBV7-2 with TRBJ2-5; no reliable D call. Germline V gene sequence: CDR1 SGHTA, CDR2 FQGNSA. The CDR3 totals 15 residues. CDR3 protein: CASSQGYGTKETQYF. For the CDR3, the DNA is TGCGCCAGCAGCCAAGGGTACGGAACAAAAGAGACCCAGTACTTC.